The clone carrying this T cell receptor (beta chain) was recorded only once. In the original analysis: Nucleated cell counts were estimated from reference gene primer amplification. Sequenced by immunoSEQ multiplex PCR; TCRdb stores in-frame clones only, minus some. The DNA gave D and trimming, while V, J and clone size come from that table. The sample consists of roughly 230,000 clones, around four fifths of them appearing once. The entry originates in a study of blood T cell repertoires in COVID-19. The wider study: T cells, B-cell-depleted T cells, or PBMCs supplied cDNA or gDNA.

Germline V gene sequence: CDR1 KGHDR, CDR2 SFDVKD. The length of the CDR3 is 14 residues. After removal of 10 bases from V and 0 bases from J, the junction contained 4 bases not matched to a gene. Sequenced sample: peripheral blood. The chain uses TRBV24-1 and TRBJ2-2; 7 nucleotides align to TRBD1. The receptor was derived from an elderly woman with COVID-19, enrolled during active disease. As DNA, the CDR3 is TGTGCCACAACAGGGGCCTCGAACACCGGGGAGCTGTTTTTT. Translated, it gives CATTGASNTGELFF.